This T cell receptor (beta chain) is from a study of blood T cell repertoires in COVID-19. About the study: Material from acute and convalescent COVID-19 was sourced from the United States, Italy and Spain. Nucleic acid was either cDNA or gDNA, and it came from T cells, B-cell-depleted T cells, or PBMCs.

The protocol was immunoSEQ multiplex PCR, while the TCRdb copy is restricted to in-frame clones and leaves out a portion. Of 120,000 or so clones listed, around 89% are singletons. Germline CDR1 and CDR2: MNHEY and SVGAGI. This CDR3 is built from 15 residues. J was trimmed by 2 bases and V by 3 bases; bases with no gene match: 2. The chain carries TRBV6-5 and TRBJ1-2, with 11 nucleotides matching TRBD1. Sequencing used peripheral blood. The receptor was derived from a man aged 45 to 65 with acute or convalescent COVID-19. CDR3 loop: CASSYGQGANYGYTF. CDR3 in DNA: TGTGCCAGCAGTTATGGACAGGGGGCGAACTATGGCTACACCTTC.